Following are 19 T cell receptor beta chains from one sample sequenced in a study of T cell repertoires in cytomegalovirus infection. These receptors lack a known antigen. Using its own MiXCR run on the reads, TCRdb lists one record per CDR3 protein. The repertoire holds 310,000 or so distinct CDR3 sequences, with 25% as singletons. The starting material was cultured PBMCs, obtained from culture after CMV antigen stimulation. Receptor source: a human donor in good health (CMV status not recorded). Some clones in this sample may be carry-over from other donors' samples.

The chain has TRBV6-2 or TRBV6-3 and TRBJ1-5, with 7 positions matching TRBD1. Germline V gene data show CDR1 as MNHEY and CDR2 as SVGEGT. The CDR3 contains 13 residues. V lost 5 bases, J lost 3 bases, and 1 base stayed unmatched. The CDR3 nucleotides read TGTGCCAGCAGTGGACAGGCCAATCAGCCCCAGCATTTT. Its translation is CASSGQANQPQHF.

The chain recombines TRBV9 with TRBJ2-1, with D tentatively TRBD2 (7 bases). V gave up 2 bases and J gave up 8 bases, with 20 bases separating them. This CDR3 contains 16 residues. CDR1 and CDR2 from the germline V gene are SGDLS and YYNGEE. DNA of the CDR3: TGTGCCAGCAGCGTCGGACAAGGGGGGGGAATCTATGAGCAGTTCTTC. Translated: CASSVGQGGGIYEQFF. The full variable domain, rest sourced from reference TRBV9 and TRBJ2-1, is DSGVTQTPKHLITATGQRVTLRCSPRSGDLSVYWYQQSLDQGLQFLIQYYNGEERAKGNILERFSAQQFPDLHSELNLSSLELGDSALYFCASSVGQGGGIYEQFFGPGTRLTVL.

In its sample, this clonotype was seen many times. This chain uses TRBV7-2 with TRBJ2-1; 15 bases fit TRBD2. CDR3 size: 16 residues. Per germline, CDR1 SGHTA and CDR2 FQGNSA. The V gene end was trimmed by 4 bases and the J gene end by 14 bases; junction bases not matched to a gene: 12. This chain's CDR3 is CASSSRPGLAGGREFF. CDR3 DNA: TGTGCCAGCAGCTCAAGACCGGGACTAGCGGGAGGACGTGAGTTCTTC. Filled out from reference TRBV7-2 and TRBJ2-1, the complete variable domain reads GAGVSQSPSNKVTEKGKDVELRCDPISGHTALYWYRQSLGQGLEFLIYFQGNSAPDKSGLPSDRFSAERTGGSVSTLTIQRTQQEDSAVYLCASSSRPGLAGGREFFGPGTRLTVL.

Only a few counts were recorded for this clonotype. V usage is TRBV19 and J usage is TRBJ1-1, with D perhaps matching TRBD1 (6 bases). Germline V gene sequence: CDR1 LNHDA, CDR2 SQIVND (reference sequence). Trimming cost V 0 bases and J 5 bases, with 10 bases left between them. This CDR3 region has 14 residues. The CDR3 DNA sequence: TGTGCCAGTAGTATAGAGGGGGCAAGGACTGAAGCTTTCTTT. Its protein product is CASSIEGARTEAFF.

The V and J genes are TRBV28 and TRBJ1-1, with 7 bases identical to TRBD1. Trimming removed 7 bases from V and 11 bases from J; junction bases left unmatched: 16. The CDR3 runs 14 residues. The germline CDR1 and CDR2 sequences are MDHEN and SYDVKM. The CDR3 is CASNFQGVVSGAFF. Written as DNA, the CDR3 is TGTGCCAGCAATTTTCAGGGGGTTGTCTCCGGGGCTTTCTTT.

This clonotype was recorded many times. This sequence joins TRBV27 and TRBJ1-5; D unresolved. V shed 7 bases and J shed 4 bases, with 14 bases lying between them. This CDR3 has 14 residues. Germline CDR1 is MNHEY and CDR2 is SMNVEV (reference sequence). CDR3 in amino acids: CASTDTGLNQPQHF. The CDR3 DNA sequence: TGTGCCAGCACCGACACTGGGTTGAATCAGCCCCAGCATTTT.

V and J are TRBV20-1 and TRBJ2-7; the match to TRBD2 covers 7 bases. CDR1 is DFQATT, CDR2 SNEGSKA, per germline (reference sequence). CDR3 length: 13 residues. The junction had 12 bases not matched to a gene; V was cut back by 6 bases and J by 7 bases. CDR3 nucleotides: TGCAGTGCCCGAGGCGGACTAGTTGTGGAGCAGTACTTC. Its translation: CSARGGLVVEQYF.

The J gene is TRBJ2-4, the V gene TRBV28; weak D call: TRBD2 (7 bases). Trimming removed 4 bases from V and 6 bases from J, with 16 bases in between. Germline V gene sequence: CDR1 MDHEN, CDR2 SYDVKM. This CDR3 has 15 amino acids. The CDR3 DNA reads TGTGCCAGCAGTTCCGGGGGGCCAGGCCTAAACATTCAGTACTTC. Translation: CASSSGGPGLNIQYF.

Only a few counts were recorded for this clonotype. The chain is built from TRBV6-5 and TRBJ2-5; 7 nucleotides align to TRBD2. CDR1 is MNHEY, CDR2 SVGAGI, per germline. V shed 0 bases, J shed 0 bases, and the junction held 7 bases outside the gene matches. The CDR3 totals 17 residues. CDR3 in amino acids: CASSYSRASGYQETQYF. Here the CDR3 DNA reads TGTGCCAGCAGTTACTCGAGGGCTAGCGGCTACCAAGAGACCCAGTACTTC.

This rearrangement joins TRBV6-6 to TRBJ2-7; a possible D gene is TRBD1 (6 bases). The CDR3 has 15 amino acids. Germline V gene data show CDR1 as MNHNY and CDR2 as SVGAGI (reference sequence). Trimming left V 5 bases short and J 0 bases short, with 14 bases between. The CDR3: CASSGTPGFSYEQYF. CDR3 sequence (DNA): TGTGCCAGCAGTGGGACACCAGGATTCTCCTACGAGCAGTACTTC.

The rearrangement uses TRBV5-1 and TRBJ2-1; TRBD2 matches 13 bases. CDR1 and CDR2 from the germline V gene are SGHRS and YFSETQ. Trimming cost V 0 bases and J 7 bases; bases outside gene matches: 7. This CDR3 spans 17 amino acids. For the CDR3, the DNA is TGCGCCAGCAGCTTGGCCCATCCGGGACTAGCGGGGAATGAGCAGTTCTTC. Translated: CASSLAHPGLAGNEQFF.

This chain connects TRBV5-8 to TRBJ1-5; D may be TRBD1 (5 bases). CDR3 size: 15 residues. The V gene lost 0 bases and the J gene lost 0 bases, with 7 bases spanning the gap. Germline V gene lookup returns CDR1 SGHTS and CDR2 YDEGEE. The CDR3 is CASSLGQISNQPQHF. For the CDR3, the DNA is TGTGCCAGCAGCTTGGGACAGATTAGCAATCAGCCCCAGCATTTT. The full variable domain, rest sourced from reference TRBV5-8 and TRBJ1-5, is EAGVTQSPTHLIKTRGQQATLRCSPISGHTSVYWYQQALGLGLQFLLWYDEGEERNRGNFPPRFSGRQFPNYSSELNVNALELEDSALYLCASSLGQISNQPQHFGDGTRLSIL.

This sequence joins TRBV11-2 and TRBJ2-7, with 10 bases matching TRBD2. Trimming took 4 bases from V and 0 from J; bases not matched to a gene: 3. The CDR3 consists of 15 residues. CDR1 and CDR2 from the germline V gene are SGHAT and FQNNGV. CDR3 residues: CASSSSGSLSYEQYF. The CDR3 nucleotides read TGTGCCAGCAGCTCTAGCGGGAGCCTCTCCTACGAGCAGTACTTC.

This chain links TRBV7-2 with TRBJ2-3; D could derive from TRBD1 or TRBD2 (5 bases each). This CDR3 has 14 amino acids. Germline CDR1 SGHTA, CDR2 FQGNSA. Deletions cut 5 bases from V and 2 bases from J, with 11 bases between. The CDR3 loop is CASSLGDHTDTQYF. CDR3 nucleotides: TGTGCCAGCAGCCTGGGGGACCACACAGATACGCAGTATTTT.

The V gene is TRBV7-2, the J gene TRBJ2-2; weak D call: TRBD2 (5 bases). CDR1 SGHTA and CDR2 FQGNSA come from the germline V gene. The germline V and J ends were trimmed by 5 bases and 4 bases, with 8 bases remaining between them. This CDR3 region has 13 residues. CDR3 loop: CASSGRVTGELFF. DNA of the CDR3: TGTGCCAGCAGCGGGAGAGTCACCGGGGAGCTGTTTTTT. The whole variable domain, filled in from reference TRBV7-2 and TRBJ2-2, reads GAGVSQSPSNKVTEKGKDVELRCDPISGHTALYWYRQSLGQGLEFLIYFQGNSAPDKSGLPSDRFSAERTGGSVSTLTIQRTQQEDSAVYLCASSGRVTGELFFGEGSRLTVL.

This clonotype was recorded a few times. The CDR3: CASSATGPSNQPQHF. In DNA, the CDR3 is TGTGCCAGCAGCGCGACAGGTCCTAGCAATCAGCCCCAGCATTTT. The V and J genes are TRBV7-8 and TRBJ1-5; tentative D call: TRBD1 (6 bases). V was trimmed by 5 bases and J by 0 bases, leaving 11 bases between them. Per germline, CDR1 SGHVS and CDR2 FQNEAQ. CDR3 length: 15 amino acids.

The chain combines TRBV9 with TRBJ2-1; 9 bases are a match to TRBD2. The germline V gene encodes CDR1 SGDLS and CDR2 YYNGEE. V shed 3 bases, J shed 9 bases, and the junction held 7 bases outside the gene matches. The CDR3 covers 14 residues. In DNA, the CDR3 is TGTGCCAGCAGCGCCGGGACTAGCTATGGTGAGCAGTTCTTC. Translated: CASSAGTSYGEQFF.

There are many counts of this clonotype. V gene TRBV7-2 combines with J gene TRBJ1-3; 7 bases map to TRBD1. CDR1 is SGHTA, CDR2 FQGNSA, per germline. The J segment lost 4 bases and the V segment lost 2 bases, leaving 5 bases of the junction unmatched. This CDR3 is 15 amino acids long. This CDR3 reads CASSLWDSSGNTIYF. CDR3 DNA sequence: TGTGCCAGCAGCTTATGGGACAGCTCCGGAAACACCATATATTTT.

This clonotype was observed a handful of times. This chain connects TRBV20-1 to TRBJ2-7, with D maybe TRBD2 (5 bases). Per germline, CDR1 DFQATT and CDR2 SNEGSKA (reference sequence). V was shortened by 5 bases and J by 3 bases, with 14 bases between the two germline ends. The CDR3 covers 13 residues. CDR3 sequence: CSALPVTSYEQYF. In DNA, the CDR3 is TGCAGTGCTCTGCCGGTTACTAGCTACGAGCAGTACTTC.